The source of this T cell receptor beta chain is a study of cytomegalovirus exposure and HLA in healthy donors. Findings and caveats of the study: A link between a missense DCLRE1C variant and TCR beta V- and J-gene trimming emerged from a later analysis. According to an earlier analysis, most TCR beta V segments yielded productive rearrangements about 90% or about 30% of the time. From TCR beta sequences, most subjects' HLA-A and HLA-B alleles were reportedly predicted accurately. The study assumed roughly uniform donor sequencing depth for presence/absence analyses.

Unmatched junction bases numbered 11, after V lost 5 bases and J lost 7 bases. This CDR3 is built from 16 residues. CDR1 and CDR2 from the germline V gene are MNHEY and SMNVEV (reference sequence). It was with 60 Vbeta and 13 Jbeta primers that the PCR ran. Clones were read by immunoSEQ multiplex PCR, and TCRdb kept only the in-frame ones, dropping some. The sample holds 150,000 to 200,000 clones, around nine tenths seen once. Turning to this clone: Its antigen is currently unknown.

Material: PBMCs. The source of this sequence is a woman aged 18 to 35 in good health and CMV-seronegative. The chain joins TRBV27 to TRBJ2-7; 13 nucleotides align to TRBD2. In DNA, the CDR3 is TGTGCCAGCAGTCCCACTAGCGGGAGGGCCTCAGGAGAGCAGTACTTC. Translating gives CASSPTSGRASGEQYF.